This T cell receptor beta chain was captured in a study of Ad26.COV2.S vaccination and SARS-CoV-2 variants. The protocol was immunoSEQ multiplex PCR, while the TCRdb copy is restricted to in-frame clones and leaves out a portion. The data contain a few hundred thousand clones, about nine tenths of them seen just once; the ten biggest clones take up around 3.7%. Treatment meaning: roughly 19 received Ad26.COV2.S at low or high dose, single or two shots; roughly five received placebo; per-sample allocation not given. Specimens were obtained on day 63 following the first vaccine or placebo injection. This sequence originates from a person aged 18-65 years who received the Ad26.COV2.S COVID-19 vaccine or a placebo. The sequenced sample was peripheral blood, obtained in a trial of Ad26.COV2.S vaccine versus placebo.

This CDR3 reads CASSIGVGFDEQYF. The DNA for the CDR3 is TGTGCCAGTAGTATTGGCGTAGGGTTCGACGAGCAGTACTTC. This chain joins TRBV19 and TRBJ2-7, with D hard to call. Trimming shortened V by 3 bases and J by 5 bases, and 14 bases separated the two germline ends. The germline V gene has CDR1 LNHDA and CDR2 SQIVND (reference sequence). This CDR3 is built from 14 residues.